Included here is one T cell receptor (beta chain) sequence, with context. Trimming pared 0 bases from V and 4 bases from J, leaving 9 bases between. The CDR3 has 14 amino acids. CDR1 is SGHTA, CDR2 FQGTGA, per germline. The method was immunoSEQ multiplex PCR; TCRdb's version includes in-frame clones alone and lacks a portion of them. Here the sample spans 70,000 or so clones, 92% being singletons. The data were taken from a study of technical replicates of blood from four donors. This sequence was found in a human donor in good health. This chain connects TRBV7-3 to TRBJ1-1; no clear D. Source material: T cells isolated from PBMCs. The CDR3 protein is CASSLTVRGTEAFF. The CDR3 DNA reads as TGTGCCAGCAGCTTAACGGTCCGGGGCACTGAAGCTTTCTTT.